This T cell receptor (beta chain) is drawn from a study of shared clonotypes between healthy human individuals. Study results and limitations: A few donors showed sharing of around 5% of naive CD4 clonotypes.

Measured with immunoSEQ multiplex PCR; TCRdb has only the in-frame clones, and not every one. The data contain a few million clones, more than 80% of them seen just once; the ten biggest clones take up 0.35% to 0.45%. Regarding this clone: Its specificity is unknown. Other DNA variants within this sample encode the same CDR3.

Adult Caucasians living in Nashville, Tennessee made up all of the donors. Sequenced input: naive CD4+ T cells from PBMCs. Subset noted: CD45RA+ positively selected. The clonotype was recovered from a man younger than 30 in good health. Some clones in this sample may be carry-over from other donors' samples.

DNA for the CDR3: TGTGCCAGCAGCTTAATGAGCGGAGTCACAGATACGCAGTATTTT. Translated, it gives CASSLMSGVTDTQYF. The rearrangement joins TRBV7-3 to TRBJ2-3; the D gene is possibly TRBD2 (5 bases). The germline CDR1 and CDR2 sequences are SGHTA and FQGTGA. This CDR3 region has 15 residues. V lost 1 base and J lost 2, with 10 bases in between.